One sample yielded the 4 T cell receptor beta chains listed below, sequenced in a study of T cells in Graves' hyperthyroidism and ophthalmopathy. There were TCR beta CDR3 regions amplified from RNA transcripts. HTBI primers drove first-round RT-PCR of the TCR CDR3. TCRdb reprocessed the multiplex PCR reads with MiXCR, giving one entry per CDR3 protein. The table records about 210,000 distinct CDR3 sequences, 17% of them present only once. The source material was blood. The receptors come from a man in his fifties with Graves' hyperthyroidism.

Many counts were recorded for this clonotype. CDR3 amino acids: CASSSSGTGVEQYF. The DNA for the CDR3 is TGTGCCAGCAGCTCATCCGGGACAGGGGTCGAGCAGTACTTC. The rearrangement uses TRBV7-8 and TRBJ2-7; 10 bases match TRBD1. There are 14 residues in the CDR3. Trimming at V came to 4 bases and at J to 6 bases, leaving 6 bases not matched to a gene. Germline-derived CDR1 and CDR2 are SGHVS and FQNEAQ.

This chain joins TRBV4-1 and TRBJ1-2; D is undetermined. Germline CDR1 MGHRA, CDR2 YSYEKL. V lost 4 bases, J lost 4 bases, and 19 bases lay in between. The CDR3 covers 16 residues. The CDR3 region has the DNA TGCGCCAGCAGCCCATCGGGAGGCCTTGAAGGCTATGGCTACACCTTC. Its translation is CASSPSGGLEGYGYTF.

The sample holds many counts of this clonotype. The gene calls are TRBV5-1 and TRBJ2-7; TRBD2 agrees at 16 bases. CDR1 is SGHRS, CDR2 YFSETQ, per germline. The V gene end was trimmed by 4 bases and the J gene end by 1 base; junction bases not matched to a gene: 5. This CDR3 spans 17 amino acids. The CDR3 nucleotides are TGCGCCAGCAGCCAGGGACTAGCGGGAGGGTCGTCCTACGAGCAGTACTTC. This encodes CASSQGLAGGSSYEQYF.

This clonotype was counted ten times or more. The CDR3 region has the DNA TGTGCCAGCAGTTTCGGAGAAAAACTGTTTTTT. Its protein is CASSFGEKLFF. The V and J genes are TRBV12-3 or TRBV12-4 and TRBJ1-4; D gene uncertain. This CDR3 has 11 residues. Trimming removed 3 bases from V and 8 bases from J, with 4 bases in between.